One T cell receptor beta chain is described in this entry. The antigen is undetermined. Patients presented with locally advanced or metastatic urothelial carcinoma. The CDR3 totals 14 residues. CDR1 and CDR2 from the germline V gene are ENHRY and SYGVKD. Trimming cost V 1 base and J 5 bases, with 11 bases left between them. This sample is drawn from a study of PD-L1 blockade in urothelial cancer. Study at large: A median of roughly 130,000 T cells was found in the blood samples. Findings and caveats of the study: Better survival was predicted when blood TCR clonality before treatment fell below the median.

Generated by immunoSEQ multiplex PCR, the TCRdb table keeps only in-frame clones and is missing some. This repertoire shows 57,000 or so clones, over 75% found once; its top ten account for around 4.6%. Sample: PBMCs, taken around atezolizumab (anti-PD-L1) treatment. This chain uses TRBV10-3 with TRBJ1-1; D is uncertain. The receptor's source is a man aged 65 to 79 with urothelial cancer. CDR3 protein: CAISEFSVGTEAFF. The DNA of the CDR3 is TGTGCCATCAGTGAGTTTAGCGTTGGTACTGAAGCTTTCTTT.